The clone carrying this T cell receptor beta chain was detected only once. Its specificity is not known. This record belongs to a study of T cells after yellow fever vaccination. Study results and caveats: Subsequent to the booster, the majority of primary-vaccination clones reappeared (around 95% CD4, 85% to 90% CD8).

5'RACE template switching produced TCR cDNA carrying a universal primer site and UMIs. TCRdb passed the 5' RACE reads through MiXCR, listing each CDR3 protein once. The sample holds a few hundred thousand distinct CDR3 sequences; approximately 3.9% are singletons and the top ten take roughly a quarter. V shed 6 bases and J shed 7 bases, with 19 bases lying between them. The CDR3 has 15 residues. CDR1 and CDR2 from the germline V gene are MNHNY and SVGAGI (reference sequence). The sample in question was PBMCs, obtained on the day of the yellow fever booster vaccination. The TCR originated in a man between 18 and 35 years old who received the YFV17D yellow fever vaccine. The chain has TRBV6-6 and TRBJ2-1; TRBD1 or TRBD2 may be the D gene (6 bases each). CDR3 nucleotides: TGTGCCAGCAGACCTGGATGGGGGGCAGTGAATGAGCAGTTCTTC. It specifies CASRPGWGAVNEQFF.